The 8 T cell receptor beta chains presented below share a single source sample, sequenced in a study of blood T cell repertoires in COVID-19. Data came from immunoSEQ multiplex PCR; TCRdb stores just in-frame clones and leaves some out. The table has roughly 73,000 clones, about 88% seen once. Sequencing used peripheral blood. The source of these receptors is a man between 45 and 60 years old with acute or convalescent COVID-19.

This chain links TRBV19 with TRBJ1-1; 7 bases fit TRBD1. The CDR3 length is 15 residues. CDR1 LNHDA and CDR2 SQIVND come from the germline V gene (reference sequence). V shed 6 bases, J shed 1 base, and the junction held 8 bases outside the gene matches. The CDR3, as DNA: TGTGCCAGTAGAGAACAGGGGAGTCGGAACACTGAAGCTTTCTTT. Translation gives CASREQGSRNTEAFF.

The chain employs TRBV6-5 and TRBJ1-2; TRBD1 agrees at 9 bases. The CDR3 sequence is 14 residues long. Germline values: CDR1 MNHEY, CDR2 SVGAGI. Trimming took 4 bases from V and 1 from J; bases not matched to a gene: 1. CDR3 sequence: CASSWTGDNYGYTF. The CDR3 nucleotides are TGTGCCAGCAGTTGGACAGGGGATAACTATGGCTACACCTTC.

V usage is TRBV28 and J usage is TRBJ2-5; D is possibly TRBD1 (6 bases). Germline V gene data show CDR1 as MDHEN and CDR2 as SYDVKM. CDR3 length: 19 amino acids. Trimming took off 3 bases at V and 3 bases at J, with 26 bases between the two ends. CDR3 nucleotides: TGTGCCAGCAGTTTGGAATCGGGCGGACAGTTATATGGGGAAGAGACCCAGTACTTC. Protein sequence: CASSLESGGQLYGEETQYF.

The rearrangement joins TRBV13 to TRBJ2-1; 9 bases agree with TRBD2. Germline V CDR1 and CDR2: PRHDT, FYEKMQ (reference sequence). Trimming took 4 bases from V and 10 from J; bases not matched to a gene: 11. The CDR3 consists of 15 residues. The CDR3, as DNA: TGTGCCAGCAGCTCAAGACTAGCGGCAGGGCGGGAGCAGTTCTTC. This sequence encodes CASSSRLAAGREQFF. The full variable domain, completed using reference TRBV13 and TRBJ2-1, is AAGVIQSPRHLIKEKRETATLKCYPIPRHDTVYWYQQGPGQDPQFLISFYEKMQSDKGSIPDRFSAQQFSDYHSELNMSSLELGDSALYFCASSSRLAAGREQFFGPGTRLTVL.

The chain combines TRBV28 with TRBJ2-7, with 7 bases that match TRBD1. The V and J ends lost 4 bases and 5 bases, in that order; junction bases with no gene match: 5. The germline V gene encodes CDR1 MDHEN and CDR2 SYDVKM. This CDR3 has 13 residues. The CDR3 DNA is TGTGCCAGCAGTTCAAGACAGGGTAACGAGCAGTACGTC. Translation gives CASSSRQGNEQYV.

The rearrangement links TRBV6-2 or TRBV6-3 to TRBJ2-7, with D possibly TRBD1 on 5 matching bases. V was pared by 6 bases and J by 2 bases, with 11 bases between. Germline CDR1 MNHEY, CDR2 SVGEGT. The CDR3 spans 13 residues. CDR3: CASSDSVPYEQYF. The CDR3 region has the DNA TGTGCCAGCAGCGACAGCGTCCCCTACGAGCAGTACTTC.

The chain employs TRBV6-5 and TRBJ2-5, with TRBD1 matching 8 bases. Losses at the gene ends were 10 bases for V and 4 bases for J; bases not matched to a gene: 2. CDR3 length: 11 residues. Looked up from germline, CDR1 is MNHEY and CDR2 is SVGAGI. The CDR3 sequence: CAIGQGETQYF. The CDR3, as DNA: TGTGCCATCGGACAGGGAGAGACCCAGTACTTC.

The CDR3 coding sequence is TGTGCCAGCAGCTTAGATCCGCTAGCGGGTAACACCGGGGAGCTGTTTTTT. It codes for CASSLDPLAGNTGELFF. The genes are TRBV11-2 and TRBJ2-2; 8 bases agree with TRBD2. J gave up 2 bases and V 0 bases, and 5 bases lay outside the gene matches. This CDR3 has 17 amino acids. The V gene's germline CDR1 is SGHAT and CDR2 FQNNGV.